This record looks at one T cell receptor beta chain sequence and its context. These data originate in a study of blood T cell repertoires in COVID-19. Study overall: The United States, Italy and Spain provided the acute and convalescent COVID-19 samples.

Trimming removed 4 bases at V and 0 bases at J, with 19 bases between. The CDR3 runs 17 residues. Per the germline V gene, CDR1 is SQVTM and CDR2 is ANQGSEA. Only in-frame clones appear in the TCRdb table, and some are missing; sequencing was by immunoSEQ multiplex PCR. The table has over 120,000 clones, 85% to 90% seen once. This clonotype was obtained from a man aged 60-69 years with active or convalescent COVID-19. The V gene is TRBV29-1, the J gene TRBJ2-4, with D unclear. Specimen: peripheral blood. CDR3 loop: CSVVVPAFRLAKNIQYF. The DNA for the CDR3 is TGCAGCGTTGTAGTCCCAGCCTTCCGACTAGCCAAAAACATTCAGTACTTC.